This TCR beta chain was obtained from a study of cytomegalovirus exposure and HLA in healthy donors. From germline, CDR1 is SGHNT and CDR2 YENEEA. V lost 4 bases and J 2 bases, leaving 14 bases between the germline ends. This CDR3 is built from 15 residues. The PCR employed 60 Vbeta primers together with 13 Jbeta primers. Data came from immunoSEQ multiplex PCR; TCRdb stores just in-frame clones and leaves some out. Among fewer than 250,000 clones listed, 82% were seen once. Source material: PBMCs. J is TRBJ2-5 and V is TRBV11-3; weak D call: TRBD2 (6 bases). The receptor comes from a middle-aged man in good health and CMV-seropositive. The CDR3 region is CASSSGGRQQETQYF. The CDR3 DNA sequence: TGTGCCAGCAGCTCTGGGGGGAGACAGCAAGAGACCCAGTACTTC.